This T cell receptor (beta chain) was profiled in a study of Tregs in tolerant kidney transplant recipients. Study-level results: For some patients, primers changed over time, blocking nucleotide-level comparison.

As regards this clone: The antigen is undetermined.

Produced via immunoSEQ multiplex PCR; TCRdb's table is partial and in-frame only. This table holds roughly 99,000 clones, more than 85% found once. Unstimulated Tregs (CD4+CD25+CD127-) and CD4+CD25- non-Tregs were sorted from PBMCs. The CDR3 contains 13 residues. Germline values: CDR1 PRHDT, CDR2 FYEKMQ (reference sequence). V lost 7 bases, J lost 2 bases, and 9 bases lay in between. The sequencing here drew on CD4+ T cells from blood, taken before the transplant. The genes are TRBV13 and TRBJ1-3; tentatively, D is TRBD1 (5 bases). The TCR comes from a human donor who received a combined kidney and bone marrow transplant. CDR3 amino acids: CASKLGAGNTIYF. The CDR3 nucleotides read TGTGCCAGCAAGCTAGGGGCTGGAAACACCATATATTTT.